These 2 T cell receptor beta chains share one sample of origin, sequenced in a study of shared clonotypes between healthy human individuals. The repertoire was sequenced with immunoSEQ multiplex PCR; TCRdb's copy has only in-frame clones and lacks some. Here the sample spans 950,000 to 1,100,000 clones, around 78% being singletons. Material for sequencing was memory CD4+ T cells from PBMCs. Subset specified: CD45RA-negative fraction. The receptors derive from a man younger than 35 in good health. Some clones in this sample may be carry-over from other donors' samples.

This clone was recorded a few times. The rearrangement joins TRBV27 to TRBJ2-3, with TRBD2 identical over 11 bases. The germline CDR1 and CDR2 sequences are MNHEY and SMNVEV (reference sequence). This CDR3 comprises 13 residues. Germline trimming cut 6 bases from V and 9 bases from J; bases unmatched to any gene: 5. The CDR3 here is CASRPTSGTTQYF. DNA for the CDR3: TGTGCCAGCAGACCGACTAGCGGGACAACGCAGTATTTT.

This chain joins TRBV21-1 and TRBJ1-3. TRBV21-1 has pseudogene status. This CDR3 is 14 amino acids long. CDR3 amino acids: CASNYRSSGNTIYF. The CDR3 nucleotides are TGTGCCAGCAATTACCGGAGCTCTGGAAACACCATATATTTT.